This T cell receptor (beta chain) appears in the sequencing data of a study of cytomegalovirus exposure and HLA in healthy donors. In the study overall: The study placed 80% to 85% of its 350 to 400 genotyped donors in the Caucasian-associated ancestry cluster. Study-wide findings and caveats: A few CMV-associated chains proved CMV antigen-specific in vitro. Owing to their indistinguishability, certain V segments, notably TRBV6-2 and TRBV6-3, were excluded. TCR beta V- and J-gene trimming was later associated with a missense DCLRE1C variant.

PCR involved 60 Vbeta and 13 Jbeta primers. TCRdb's copy holds only in-frame clones and misses some; the assay was immunoSEQ multiplex PCR. The sample carries about 97,000 clones, 75% recorded once. Germline V gene sequence: CDR1 MGHRA, CDR2 YSYEKL. J gave up 3 bases and V 5 bases, and 3 bases lay outside the gene matches. CDR3 size: 13 residues. To note about this clone: Its antigen is still unknown.

The sequence came from a man in his fifties or sixties in good health and CMV-seronegative. The V call is TRBV4-1, the J call TRBJ2-5; 7 bases map to TRBD2. Specimen: PBMCs. In DNA form, the CDR3 reads TGCGCCAGCAGCGGGGGAGGGAAAGAGACCCAGTACTTC. Amino acid sequence: CASSGGGKETQYF.